This TCR beta chain was identified during a study of beta chain features in type 1 diabetes. Sequencing targeted expressed TCRB transcripts, as all isolated RNA had been reverse transcribed. This table comes from immunoSEQ multiplex PCR, and its TCRdb copy is limited to in-frame clones, with some not included. The sample has 120,000 or so clones, approximately 15% seen once. Trimming pared 0 bases from V and 9 bases from J, leaving 9 bases between. This CDR3 region has 12 residues. Germline V lookup: CDR1 MNHEY, CDR2 SVGAGI. General study results and limits: People with Type 1 diabetes carried modestly yet significantly shorter TCRB CDR3s in all four CD4+ subsets.

As regards this clone: Its antigen is unknown.

Specimen: central memory CD4+ T cells from blood. This rearrangement joins TRBV6-5 to TRBJ2-7; D unclear. This receptor was obtained from a man in his late teens or twenties with type 1 diabetes. The CDR3 bases are TGTGCCAGCAGTTACTCGTACCAGACGCAGTACTTC. Translating it yields CASSYSYQTQYF.